A single sample gave rise to the 12 T cell receptor beta chains below, sequenced in a study of blood T cell repertoires in COVID-19. The method was immunoSEQ multiplex PCR; TCRdb's version includes in-frame clones alone and lacks a portion of them. Among some 150,000 clones listed, approximately 85% were seen once. Sequencing was performed on peripheral blood. The receptors were sampled from a man between 60 and 70 years old who had recovered from COVID-19.

J is TRBJ1-3 and V is TRBV30; unclear D gene. Germline lookup yields CDR1 GTSNPN and CDR2 SVGIG (reference sequence). The germline V and J ends were trimmed by 5 bases and 2 bases, with 16 bases remaining between them. This CDR3 is 15 amino acids long. This CDR3 reads CAWGFPEWTGNTIYF. In DNA form, the CDR3 reads TGTGCCTGGGGTTTCCCGGAGTGGACTGGAAACACCATATATTTT.

This chain joins TRBV2 and TRBJ2-7; D is unresolved. Per germline, CDR1 SNHLY and CDR2 FYNNEI. Trimming cost V 8 bases and J 0 bases, with 8 bases left between them. CDR3 length equals 12 residues. The CDR3 loop is CASVPSSYEQYF. The DNA of the CDR3 is TGTGCCAGCGTGCCTAGCTCCTACGAGCAGTACTTC.

The chain uses TRBV7-9 and TRBJ1-6; D unclear. V was shortened by 2 bases and J by 6 bases, with 8 bases between the two germline ends. The CDR3 has 14 residues. Germline CDR1 SEHNR, CDR2 FQNEAQ (reference sequence). CDR3: CASSLSPSNSPLHF. In DNA form, the CDR3 reads TGTGCCAGCAGCTTATCTCCCTCTAATTCACCCCTCCACTTT.

V and J are TRBV10-3 and TRBJ2-2; 9 nucleotides agree with TRBD1. The germline V gene encodes CDR1 ENHRY and CDR2 SYGVKD. CDR3 size: 17 residues. The V and J ends lost 10 bases and 5 bases, in that order; junction bases with no gene match: 17. This CDR3 reads CATGTGNQLGTTGELFF. CDR3 DNA sequence: TGTGCCACGGGGACAGGGAATCAATTAGGAACAACCGGGGAGCTGTTTTTT.

The CDR3 bases are TGTGCCAGCAGCTTGGCCGTAGCGGTCCGGGATACGCAGTATTTT. Protein sequence: CASSLAVAVRDTQYF. The V and J genes are TRBV5-4 and TRBJ2-3; the D gene is possibly TRBD2 (6 bases). CDR1 is SGHNT, CDR2 YYREEE, per germline (reference sequence). V lost 0 bases to trimming and J lost 6 bases, with 14 bases between them. The length of the CDR3 is 15 residues.

The chain has TRBV6-1 and TRBJ2-3, with 13 bases lining up with TRBD2. J lost 5 bases, V lost 4 bases, and 9 bases had no gene match. The CDR3 spans 17 residues. Germline-derived CDR1 and CDR2 are MNHNS and SASEGT. This CDR3 reads CASSGQRTSGGIDTQYF. The CDR3 DNA sequence: TGTGCCAGCAGTGGCCAAAGGACTAGCGGGGGTATAGATACGCAGTATTTT.

This clone occurred a few times. The chain links TRBV5-1 to TRBJ1-2; 9 bases agree with TRBD1. From germline, CDR1 is SGHRS and CDR2 YFSETQ. This CDR3 is 14 amino acids long. After removal of 1 base from V and 8 bases from J, the junction contained 6 bases not matched to a gene. CDR3 protein: CASSLTGGGGGYTF. As DNA, the CDR3 is TGCGCCAGCAGCTTGACAGGGGGCGGTGGAGGCTACACCTTC. Full variable domain (rest looked up from reference TRBV5-1 and TRBJ1-2): KAGVTQTPRYLIKTRGQQVTLSCSPISGHRSVSWYQQTPGQGLQFLFEYFSETQRNKGNFPGRFSGRQFSNSRSEMNVSTLELGDSALYLCASSLTGGGGGYTFGSGTRLTVV.

V is TRBV5-4 and J is TRBJ2-5, with 9 bases fitting TRBD2. Looked up from germline, CDR1 is SGHNT and CDR2 is YYREEE (reference sequence). Trimming took 1 base from V and 5 from J; bases not matched to a gene: 9. The CDR3 sequence is 16 residues long. Here the CDR3 DNA reads TGTGCCAGCAGCTTGCTTGGGGAGCGGGGGGTGGAGACCCAGTACTTC. Translation: CASSLLGERGVETQYF.

The J gene is TRBJ1-2, the V gene TRBV7-9; 7 bases align to TRBD1. Germline V lookup: CDR1 SEHNR, CDR2 FQNEAQ (reference sequence). The CDR3 contains 15 residues. J was trimmed by 2 bases and V by 4 bases; bases with no gene match: 7. The CDR3 reads CASSSPGQINYGYTF. CDR3 coding DNA: TGTGCCAGCAGCTCGCCGGGACAGATAAACTATGGCTACACCTTC.

This clone was observed at least ten times. The rearrangement uses TRBV19 and TRBJ2-7; weak D call: TRBD2 (6 bases). The V gene's germline CDR1 is LNHDA and CDR2 SQIVND (reference sequence). Trimming took 5 bases from V and 6 from J, leaving 20 bases between them. The CDR3 length is 15 residues. CDR3 in DNA: TGTGCCAGTAGTGCAGCTACTACGGGGGTTACCGAGCAGTACTTC. Protein product: CASSAATTGVTEQYF. Complete variable domain (other parts from reference TRBV19 and TRBJ2-7): DGGITQSPKYLFRKEGQNVTLSCEQNLNHDAMYWYRQDPGQGLRLIYYSQIVNDFQKGDIAEGYSVSREKKESFPLTVTSAQKNPTAFYLCASSAATTGVTEQYFGPGTRLTVT.

The chain has TRBV10-3 and TRBJ1-5; TRBD1 matches 9 bases. This CDR3 is 14 amino acids long. Germline-derived CDR1 and CDR2 are ENHRY and SYGVKD. V was pared by 5 bases and J by 7 bases, with 6 bases of the junction left unmatched. The CDR3 region has the DNA TGTGCCATCAGTCGGGGACAGGGTGAACAGCCCCAGCATTTT. Translated, it gives CAISRGQGEQPQHF.

This clone was recorded a few times. The rearrangement uses TRBV6-5 and TRBJ2-1, with D tentatively TRBD1 (5 bases). This CDR3 has 15 amino acids. The V end lost 0 bases, the J end lost 8 bases, and 14 bases lay between the germline ends. Germline V gene sequence: CDR1 MNHEY, CDR2 SVGAGI. For the CDR3, the DNA is TGTGCCAGCAGTTACTCGGAAGACCAGGGCCATGAGCAGTTCTTC. Its translation is CASSYSEDQGHEQFF.